The 4 T cell receptor beta chains reported below all come from one sample, sequenced in a study of T cell clonality in common variable immunodeficiency. General study results and limits: Common variable immunodeficiency TCR beta sequences reportedly had fewer deletions and N-nucleotide insertions.

These receptors lack a known antigen. Using immunoSEQ multiplex PCR, the repertoire was profiled, and TCRdb retains in-frame clones only, with some absent. Recorded here are about 28,000 clones, none singletons. Sequencing was carried out using peripheral blood mononuclear cells. The receptors come from a human donor with common variable immunodeficiency.

This clone was recorded at least ten times. The CDR3 goes on 3 residues after the read ends, and that part is filled in from the germline J gene. The J gene is TRBJ2-5, the V gene TRBV20-1, with 8 bases matching TRBD2. The CDR3 runs to 15 residues. Per the germline V gene, CDR1 is DFQATT and CDR2 is SNEGSKA (reference sequence). V shed 0 bases, J shed 5 bases, and the junction held 8 bases outside the gene matches. CDR3 sequence reads: CSARDPLAGGETQYF. The covered CDR3 bases are TGCAGTGCTAGAGACCCCCTAGCGGGTGGGGAGACC.

Note on this clone: The read falls 3 residues short of the CDR3 end, and the missing part is taken from the germline J gene. This rearrangement joins TRBV20-1 to TRBJ2-3, with 12 bases aligning to TRBD2. There are 17 residues in the CDR3. The V and J ends lost 0 bases and 3 bases, in that order; junction bases with no gene match: 7. Germline loops: CDR1 DFQATT, CDR2 SNEGSKA (reference sequence). The CDR3: CSARESSGTSGTDTQYF. CDR3 bases read: TGCAGTGCTAGAGAAAGCTCGGGGACTAGCGGGACAGATACG.

This clone has ten or more counts. The sequenced fragment ends 3 residues before the CDR3 boundary, so the rest is inferred from the germline J gene. The chain has TRBV14 and TRBJ2-3; D is possibly TRBD2 (5 bases). CDR1 is SGHDN and CDR2 is FVKESK in the germline V gene. The CDR3 loop spans 14 amino acids. Trimming removed 0 bases from V and 8 bases from J, with 12 bases in between. The part of the CDR3 DNA that was read is TGTGCCAGCAGCCAAGAATCGTGGACTTTTACG. Translating gives CASSQESWTFT. The complete CDR3 sequence is CASSQESWTFTQYF. Full variable domain (outside the CDR3, taken from reference TRBV14 and TRBJ2-3): EAGVTQFPSHSVIEKGQTVTLRCDPISGHDNLYWYRRVMGKEIKFLLHFVKESKQDESGMPNNRFLAERTGGTYSTLKVQPAELEDSGVYFCASSQESWTFTQYFGPGTRLTVL.

As concerns this clone: The germline gene is not matched at one end of the junction; a read error may be the cause. The read ends 3 residues before the CDR3 terminus; that terminus is restored from the germline J gene. The chain couples TRBV7-2 to TRBJ2-7; 10 nucleotides match TRBD1. Germline CDR1 reads SGHTA; CDR2 reads FQGNSA. The CDR3 spans 15 residues. The CDR3 protein is CASSFGQGDTYEQYF. The covered CDR3 bases are TGTGCTAGCAGCTTTGGACAGGGGGATACCTACGAG. The full variable domain, rest sourced from reference TRBV7-2 and TRBJ2-7, is GAGVSQSPSNKVTEKGKDVELRCDPISGHTALYWYRQSLGQGLEFLIYFQGNSAPDKSGLPSDRFSAERTGGSVSTLTIQRTQQEDSAVYLCASSFGQGDTYEQYFGPGTRLTVT.